Detailed here is one TCR beta chain. What it recognizes is unknown. The sample belongs to a study of glioma-infiltrating T cells after dendritic cell vaccination. This CDR3 has 16 amino acids. Germline V lookup: CDR1 SGDLS, CDR2 YYNGEE. Trimming left V 3 bases short and J 7 bases short, with 20 bases between. Study-level results: Estimated pretreatment TIL content predicted outcome after dendritic cell vaccination.

Primers: 60 V beta forward and 13 J beta reverse. Generated by immunoSEQ multiplex PCR, the TCRdb table keeps only in-frame clones and is missing some. The sample contains about 92,000 clones, around 84% of which appear only once. Source: blood, taken before dendritic cell vaccination. The V gene is TRBV9, the J gene TRBJ2-1; a possible D gene is TRBD1 (5 bases). This TCR was recovered from a human donor with glioblastoma. CDR3 region: CASSDPIGQFRNEQFF. The CDR3 DNA is TGTGCCAGCAGCGATCCCATTGGACAATTTAGGAATGAGCAGTTCTTC.